This T cell receptor (beta chain) was sequenced in a study of radiation and T cells in renal cell carcinoma. Study observations and caveats: Baseline intratumoral clonotype presence is unknown without pretreatment biopsies. Top tumor clonotypes rose in blood 2 weeks post-radiation, then contracted.

Profiling relied on immunoSEQ multiplex PCR, and the TCRdb table lists in-frame clones only, not all of them. This table has some 43,000 clones, 65% to 85% appearing once. Germline V gives CDR1 SGHRS, CDR2 YFSETQ. The CDR3 is 15 residues long. Trimming cost V 4 bases and J 3 bases; bases outside gene matches: 5. Indicated time point: blood 4 weeks post-SBRT, at nephrectomy. Treatment reported: 15 Gy SBRT to primary tumor, nephrectomy 4 weeks later. Nephrectomy followed 15 Gy stereotactic body radiation by 4 weeks. The patient's renal cell carcinoma had clear cell pathology. Concerning this clone: Its antigen is undetermined.

V and J are TRBV5-1 and TRBJ2-3; 10 positions agree with TRBD2. The sequence came from a woman in her sixties or seventies with renal cell carcinoma. The specimen was blood, collected from a patient whose treatment included radiotherapy and nephrectomy. The CDR3 is CASSIAGGMTDTQYF. Written as DNA, the CDR3 is TGCGCCAGCAGCATAGCGGGGGGCATGACAGATACGCAGTATTTT.